This TCR beta chain emerged from a study of shared T cell receptors in the human thymus. Germline-derived CDR1 and CDR2 are SGHVS and FNYEAQ. V lost 4 bases to trimming and J lost 6 bases, with 10 bases between them. This CDR3 comprises 12 residues. Sequencing used immunoSEQ multiplex PCR; TCRdb keeps in-frame clones, though not all of them. The data show some 720,000 clones, roughly 88% seen once. These same records also appear under a second study, on human thymus T cells. As reported in that work: Resected material from corrective heart surgery provided the thymus tissue analysed.

Sequencing was carried out using thymocytes. The chain is built from TRBV7-6 and TRBJ2-7; no reliable D call. The TCR originated in a boy in the first two years of life with a congenital heart defect. The CDR3 coding sequence is TGTGCCAGCAGCTCGAGGTCCGCCGAGCAGTACTTC. Amino acid sequence: CASSSRSAEQYF.